Below are 23 T cell receptor beta chains sequenced from a single sample in a study of cytomegalovirus exposure and HLA in healthy donors. Use of 60 Vbeta and 13 Jbeta primers characterized the PCR. Produced via immunoSEQ multiplex PCR; TCRdb's table is partial and in-frame only. The table lists under 110,000 clones, roughly 74% of them singletons. Specimen: PBMCs. These TCRs come from a middle-aged woman in good health and CMV-seronegative.

This clone was counted a few times. The chain recombines TRBV19 with TRBJ2-7; 9 bases are shared with TRBD1. The CDR3 runs 14 residues. The V gene end was trimmed by 5 bases and the J gene end by 3 bases; junction bases not matched to a gene: 5. The germline V gene has CDR1 LNHDA and CDR2 SQIVND (reference sequence). CDR3 in DNA: TGTGCCAGTAGTGTTGGGACAGGGAACTACGAGCAGTACTTC. Protein sequence: CASSVGTGNYEQYF.

The chain has TRBV6-5 and TRBJ2-5; 7 bases line up with TRBD1. Unmatched junction bases numbered 11, after V lost 5 bases and J lost 5 bases. Germline assignment: CDR1 MNHEY and CDR2 SVGAGI. CDR3 size: 15 residues. CDR3 residues: CASSAPLGGRETQYF. Written as DNA, the CDR3 is TGTGCCAGCAGTGCCCCACTAGGGGGCCGTGAGACCCAGTACTTC.

The CDR3 DNA follows: TGTGCCAGCAGACGAACCTTGACAGGAATCAATGAAATGGGCACTGAAGCTTTCTTT. Its translation: CASRRTLTGINEMGTEAFF. The genes are TRBV27 and TRBJ1-1; weak D call: TRBD1 (6 bases). From germline, CDR1 is MNHEY and CDR2 SMNVEV (reference sequence). This CDR3 is built from 19 residues. V shed 6 bases and J shed 4 bases, with 30 bases lying between them.

This chain joins TRBV4-3 and TRBJ2-2; 10 bases map to TRBD2. In germline, CDR1 is LGHNA, CDR2 YSLEER. The J segment lost 3 bases and the V segment lost 0 bases, leaving 10 bases of the junction unmatched. The CDR3 is 19 residues long. CDR3 sequence reads: CASSQDLLAGEVDTGELFF. The CDR3 nucleotides are TGCGCCAGCAGCCAAGATCTGCTAGCGGGGGAGGTCGACACCGGGGAGCTGTTTTTT.

The chain joins TRBV20-1 to TRBJ2-7; maybe TRBD2 (7 bases). V was cut by 7 bases and J by 2 bases, with 9 bases left in between. Germline-derived CDR1 and CDR2 are DFQATT and SNEGSKA (reference sequence). The CDR3 is 11 amino acids. CDR3 nucleotide sequence: TGCAGTGTAGGGGGGGCCTACGAGCAGTACTTC. Protein: CSVGGAYEQYF.

In this sample, this clone turned up once. The V call is TRBV28, the J call TRBJ2-3, with 15 bases fitting TRBD2. Germline trimming cut 5 bases from V and 6 bases from J; bases unmatched to any gene: 15. CDR3 size: 19 residues. Germline loops: CDR1 MDHEN, CDR2 SYDVKM. The CDR3: CASSPRIPPGTSGRDTQYF. CDR3 bases: TGTGCCAGCAGTCCCCGCATCCCCCCCGGGACTAGCGGGAGGGATACGCAGTATTTT.

The rearrangement joins TRBV9 to TRBJ2-1, with 7 bases identical to TRBD2. Unmatched junction bases numbered 4, after V lost 6 bases and J lost 1 base. This CDR3 is built from 14 residues. Germline CDR1 SGDLS, CDR2 YYNGEE. CDR3 coding DNA: TGTGCCAGCAACGGACTAGGTTCCTACAATGAGCAGTTCTTC. Protein sequence: CASNGLGSYNEQFF. The variable domain in full, with the rest retrieved from reference TRBV9 and TRBJ2-1, is DSGVTQTPKHLITATGQRVTLRCSPRSGDLSVYWYQQSLDQGLQFLIQYYNGEERAKGNILERFSAQQFPDLHSELNLSSLELGDSALYFCASNGLGSYNEQFFGPGTRLTVL.

This sequence joins TRBV6-1 and TRBJ2-7, with D unclear. The ends were cut back, 3 bases at V and 6 bases at J, with 12 bases in the middle. CDR3 size: 13 residues. Germline V gives CDR1 MNHNS, CDR2 SASEGT. The CDR3 loop reads CASSEFSGGEQYF. In nucleotides, the CDR3 is TGTGCCAGCAGTGAGTTCTCGGGTGGCGAGCAGTACTTC.

J is TRBJ1-1 and V is TRBV10-3; 9 bases fit TRBD1. The germline CDR1 and CDR2 sequences are ENHRY and SYGVKD. The CDR3 length is 13 residues. The trim removed 10 bases at V and 3 bases at J, leaving 6 bases unmatched. This CDR3 is CATRTGEDTEAFF. Here the CDR3 DNA reads TGTGCCACGCGGACAGGGGAGGACACTGAAGCTTTCTTT.

V gene TRBV6-1 combines with J gene TRBJ1-1; D gene unclear. This CDR3 region has 16 residues. CDR1 and CDR2 from the germline V gene are MNHNS and SASEGT. V lost 2 bases to trimming and J lost 1 base, with 14 bases between them. CDR3 DNA: TGTGCCAGCAGTGAACGGGAGGGTACCCCGAACACTGAAGCTTTCTTT. Amino acid sequence: CASSEREGTPNTEAFF.

The V and J genes are TRBV10-3 and TRBJ1-1; D is possibly TRBD1 (6 bases). The CDR3 extends over 17 amino acids. Germline V lookup: CDR1 ENHRY, CDR2 SYGVKD. The germline V and J ends were trimmed by 0 bases and 1 base, with 15 bases remaining between them. DNA of the CDR3: TGTGCCATCAGTGAGTCGGGGGCCCACCGTGGGAACACTGAAGCTTTCTTT. Its translation: CAISESGAHRGNTEAFF.

Written as DNA, the CDR3 is TGTGCCAGCAGCTTCATCCTTAACGTGGGGCGTCGCACAGATACGCAGTATTTT. Amino acids: CASSFILNVGRRTDTQYF. The V and J genes are TRBV7-8 and TRBJ2-3; TRBD1 might be the D (5 bases). V lost 3 bases and J 1 base, leaving 20 bases between the germline ends. The CDR3 totals 18 residues. Germline V gene data show CDR1 as SGHVS and CDR2 as FQNEAQ.

The chain joins TRBV4-1 to TRBJ2-7; D unresolved. The CDR3 runs 15 residues. Germline values: CDR1 MGHRA, CDR2 YSYEKL. Trimming pared 1 base from V and 2 bases from J, leaving 12 bases between. The CDR3 loop reads CASSQGLREAYEQYF. As DNA, the CDR3 is TGCGCCAGCAGCCAAGGGTTAAGAGAAGCCTACGAGCAGTACTTC.

The chain carries TRBV9 and TRBJ2-2, with D uncertain. CDR1 SGDLS and CDR2 YYNGEE come from the germline V gene. The CDR3 covers 13 residues. V lost 3 bases and J 0 bases, leaving 3 bases between the germline ends. CDR3 DNA sequence: TGTGCCAGCAGCGCCACGAACACCGGGGAGCTGTTTTTT. Residues: CASSATNTGELFF. The full variable domain, in which reference TRBV9 and TRBJ2-2 provide the parts outside the CDR3, is DSGVTQTPKHLITATGQRVTLRCSPRSGDLSVYWYQQSLDQGLQFLIQYYNGEERAKGNILERFSAQQFPDLHSELNLSSLELGDSALYFCASSATNTGELFFGEGSRLTVL.

This chain uses TRBV7-9 with TRBJ2-7, with 9 bases identical to TRBD2. CDR1 and CDR2 from the germline V gene are SEHNR and FQNEAQ (reference sequence). The CDR3 length is 16 residues. V lost 1 base, J lost 0 bases, and 4 bases stayed unmatched. Written as DNA, the CDR3 is TGTGCCAGCAGCTTAGAGCGGGGGGCTGACTCCTACGAGCAGTACTTC. Translating it yields CASSLERGADSYEQYF.

The chain uses TRBV6-1 and TRBJ1-2; 9 bases agree with TRBD1. Germline V lookup: CDR1 MNHNS, CDR2 SASEGT. After removal of 3 bases from V and 4 bases from J, the junction contained 21 bases not matched to a gene. The CDR3 runs 20 residues. The DNA for the CDR3 is TGTGCCAGCAGTGACCGGGACAGGGATCGGGCTCTTGAGACTAGCTATGGCTACACCTTC. It encodes CASSDRDRDRALETSYGYTF.

The rearrangement links TRBV29-1 to TRBJ2-3; D may be TRBD1 (6 bases). The germline V and J ends were trimmed by 6 bases and 2 bases, with 15 bases remaining between them. The CDR3 totals 14 residues. Germline CDR1 is SQVTM and CDR2 is ANQGSEA. CDR3 nucleotide sequence: TGCAGCGTACCACAGGGTGGGAACACAGATACGCAGTATTTT. Residues: CSVPQGGNTDTQYF.

This chain joins TRBV9 and TRBJ1-5; 7 nucleotides agree with TRBD1. J gave up 4 bases and V 4 bases, and 8 bases lay outside the gene matches. The CDR3 extends over 15 amino acids. Per the germline V gene, CDR1 is SGDLS and CDR2 is YYNGEE. The CDR3 coding sequence is TGTGCCAGCAGCTCAACCGGGACAGCGAATCAGCCCCAGCATTTT. Translated: CASSSTGTANQPQHF.

V and J are TRBV27 and TRBJ2-5; perhaps TRBD1 as D (5 bases). The CDR3 sequence is 14 residues long. V lost 4 bases and J 0 bases, leaving 9 bases between the germline ends. The germline V gene encodes CDR1 MNHEY and CDR2 SMNVEV (reference sequence). The CDR3 DNA reads TGTGCCAGCAGTTCCAAGACAGACCAAGAGACCCAGTACTTC. It is translated as CASSSKTDQETQYF.

The J gene is TRBJ2-7, the V gene TRBV30, with 9 bases matching TRBD1. Germline V gene sequence: CDR1 GTSNPN, CDR2 SVGIG (reference sequence). The ends lost 1 base at V and 2 bases at J; junction bases unmatched: 3. This CDR3 has 14 residues. CDR3 residues: CAWSEGQGTYEQYF. The CDR3 bases are TGTGCCTGGAGTGAGGGACAGGGCACCTACGAGCAGTACTTC.

J is TRBJ2-1 and V is TRBV6-1; TRBD2 matches at 7 bases. V dropped 1 base and J dropped 7; count of bases not matched to a gene: 4. The CDR3 is 14 residues long. Germline loops: CDR1 MNHNS, CDR2 SASEGT. The CDR3 DNA sequence: TGTGCCAGCAGTGAAGGTTACGGGAGGAATGAGCAGTTCTTC. Translated, it gives CASSEGYGRNEQFF.

The rearrangement uses TRBV16 and TRBJ2-5, with a tentative D call TRBD1 (5 bases). CDR1 and CDR2 from the germline V gene are KGHSY and FQNENV. CDR3 size: 13 residues. The V gene lost 4 bases and the J gene lost 1 base, with 7 bases spanning the gap. In nucleotides, the CDR3 is TGTGCCAGCAGCCGACAGTTCCAAGAGACCCAGTACTTC. Its translation is CASSRQFQETQYF.

J is TRBJ2-7 and V is TRBV5-8, with D perhaps matching TRBD1 (5 bases). The CDR3 loop spans 13 amino acids. In germline, CDR1 is SGHTS, CDR2 YDEGEE. V lost 5 bases and J lost 1, with 10 bases in between. The CDR3 nucleotides are TGTGCCAGCAGGTCTGGGGCATCCTACGAGCAGTACTTC. Amino acid sequence: CASRSGASYEQYF.